The sequence of this T cell receptor beta chain was determined in a study of T cell responses to AZD1222 COVID-19 vaccine. Points from the study as a whole: A mostly white British donor set with more females was recruited, and clonal diversity was possibly underestimated. At study baseline, merely a handful of AZD1222 recipients were seropositive.

TCRdb's table, derived via immunoSEQ multiplex PCR, lists solely in-frame clones and lacks some. The table lists 150,000 to 200,000 clones, around 90% of them singletons. A single count supports this clone. Its target is not known. The receptor was derived from an adult in good health. The material was peripheral blood, obtained on day 0 of AZD1222 vaccination.

The CDR3 nucleotides read TGCAGCGTTGAACTAGCGGGGGGTGGGTCCTACAATGAGCAGTTCTTC. It yields the protein CSVELAGGGSYNEQFF. The chain links TRBV29-1 to TRBJ2-1; 11 nucleotides line up with TRBD2. Trimming took 2 bases from V and 1 from J; bases not matched to a gene: 4. This CDR3 spans 16 amino acids. Germline V gene data show CDR1 as SQVTM and CDR2 as ANQGSEA.